What follows are 18 T cell receptor beta chains derived from one specimen sequenced in a study of cytomegalovirus exposure and HLA in healthy donors. In the PCR, 60 Vbeta and 13 Jbeta primers were used. Produced via immunoSEQ multiplex PCR; TCRdb's table is partial and in-frame only. This repertoire shows around 150,000 clones, 65% to 80% found once; its top ten account for roughly 1.9%. The sample comprised PBMCs. The receptor source for this set is a man in his forties in good health and CMV-seronegative.

The count of this clone is one. The chain combines TRBV28 with TRBJ2-6; D gene uncertain. Deletions cut 9 bases from V and 0 bases from J, with 3 bases between. Germline V gene lookup returns CDR1 MDHEN and CDR2 SYDVKM. The CDR3 covers 12 residues. CDR3 protein: CASRSGANVLTF. The CDR3 DNA reads as TGTGCCAGTCGCTCTGGGGCCAACGTCCTGACTTTC.

V usage is TRBV5-1 and J usage is TRBJ2-7; 7 positions match TRBD1. CDR1 and CDR2 from the germline V gene are SGHRS and YFSETQ. V shed 4 bases, J shed 4 bases, and the junction held 8 bases outside the gene matches. The CDR3 is made up of 14 amino acids. This chain's CDR3 is CASSARQGLYEQYF. Here the CDR3 DNA reads TGCGCCAGCAGCGCACGACAGGGCCTTTACGAGCAGTACTTC.

CDR3 residues: CASSHRANQPQHF. The CDR3 DNA is TGTGCCAGCAGTCACAGGGCAAATCAGCCCCAGCATTTT. This chain connects TRBV27 to TRBJ1-5; D might be TRBD1 (6 bases). The germline V and J ends were trimmed by 5 bases and 4 bases, with 9 bases remaining between them. Germline assignment: CDR1 MNHEY and CDR2 SMNVEV (reference sequence). The CDR3 is made up of 13 amino acids.

J is TRBJ1-4 and V is TRBV7-2; the D gene is possibly TRBD1 (5 bases). The length of the CDR3 is 16 residues. V was pared by 0 bases and J by 6 bases, with 14 bases between. Looked up from germline, CDR1 is SGHTA and CDR2 is FQGNSA. The CDR3 sequence: CASSLARGVFDEKLFF. The DNA for the CDR3 is TGTGCCAGCAGCTTAGCTAGGGGTGTCTTCGATGAAAAACTGTTTTTT. The entire variable domain, with the rest obtained from reference TRBV7-2 and TRBJ1-4, is as follows: GAGVSQSPSNKVTEKGKDVELRCDPISGHTALYWYRQSLGQGLEFLIYFQGNSAPDKSGLPSDRFSAERTGGSVSTLTIQRTQQEDSAVYLCASSLARGVFDEKLFFGSGTQLSVL.

The rearrangement links TRBV7-6 to TRBJ2-3, with TRBD2 as a possible D gene (6 bases). Germline CDR1 SGHVS, CDR2 FNYEAQ. The V end lost 6 bases, the J end lost 6 bases, and 13 bases lay between the germline ends. The CDR3 extends over 13 amino acids. The CDR3 region has the DNA TGTGCCAGCAGGAGGTGGGAGGTTGATACGCAGTATTTT. Its translation: CASRRWEVDTQYF.

The genes are TRBV4-1 and TRBJ2-7; TRBD2 matches 10 bases. The CDR3 covers 18 residues. J gave up 5 bases and V 1 base, and 14 bases lay outside the gene matches. From germline, CDR1 is MGHRA and CDR2 YSYEKL. CDR3: CASSQGQASGRYRNEQYF. In DNA, the CDR3 is TGCGCCAGCAGCCAAGGACAAGCTAGCGGGAGATATCGTAACGAGCAGTACTTC.

The chain combines TRBV5-1 with TRBJ1-1; 10 positions agree with TRBD1. V trimming: 3 bases; J trimming: 6 bases; junction bases outside the gene matches: 8. This CDR3 region has 15 residues. CDR1 SGHRS and CDR2 YFSETQ come from the germline V gene. CDR3 sequence: CASSSTGTGVAEAFF. The DNA for the CDR3 is TGCGCCAGCAGCTCAACCGGGACAGGGGTGGCTGAAGCTTTCTTT.

This chain uses TRBV5-1 with TRBJ1-4; no clear D. In germline, CDR1 is SGHRS, CDR2 YFSETQ. V was pared by 2 bases and J by 2 bases, with 7 bases between. The CDR3 totals 14 residues. The CDR3 region is CASSFSGTNEKLFF. The CDR3 DNA sequence: TGCGCCAGCAGCTTTTCAGGCACTAATGAAAAACTGTTTTTT.

The chain links TRBV27 to TRBJ1-2; the match to TRBD1 covers 7 bases. This CDR3 has 14 residues. V dropped 3 bases and J dropped 8; count of bases not matched to a gene: 9. Germline CDR1 reads MNHEY; CDR2 reads SMNVEV (reference sequence). As DNA, the CDR3 is TGTGCCAGCAGTTTTCGAACAGGGGCCGGCGGCTACACCTTC. Translation: CASSFRTGAGGYTF.

The chain combines TRBV27 with TRBJ1-5; possibly TRBD1 for D (5 bases). V was pared by 0 bases and J by 0 bases, with 9 bases between. The germline CDR1 and CDR2 sequences are MNHEY and SMNVEV (reference sequence). The CDR3 has 16 residues. The CDR3 reads CASSLSAGDSNQPQHF. In DNA, the CDR3 is TGTGCCAGCAGTTTATCGGCGGGGGATAGCAATCAGCCCCAGCATTTT.

This clone was recorded only once. The chain couples TRBV6-1 to TRBJ1-2; the match to TRBD1 covers 8 bases. V lost 7 bases to trimming and J lost 4 bases; unmatched junction nucleotides: 5. In germline, CDR1 is MNHNS, CDR2 SASEGT. The CDR3 spans 13 residues. CDR3 sequence reads: CASTAGGLYGYTF. The CDR3, as DNA: TGTGCCAGCACGGCAGGGGGCCTCTATGGCTACACCTTC.

V and J are TRBV7-8 and TRBJ2-2; TRBD2 aligns across 7 bases. Germline CDR1 and CDR2: SGHVS and FQNEAQ. Unmatched junction bases numbered 10, after V lost 5 bases and J lost 4 bases. This CDR3 has 16 residues. CDR3 residues: CASSPLRLAATGELFF. The CDR3 region has the DNA TGTGCCAGCAGCCCCTTACGGCTAGCGGCCACCGGGGAGCTGTTTTTT.

The rearrangement uses TRBV19 and TRBJ1-1; a possible D gene is TRBD1 (5 bases). The V end lost 5 bases, the J end lost 4 bases, and 11 bases lay between the germline ends. The CDR3 contains 13 residues. Per germline, CDR1 LNHDA and CDR2 SQIVND (reference sequence). The chain's CDR3 is CASSFGGATEAFF. CDR3 sequence (DNA): TGTGCCAGTAGTTTTGGAGGGGCCACTGAAGCTTTCTTT.

The rearrangement joins TRBV27 to TRBJ2-3; 12 bases align to TRBD2. CDR1 and CDR2 (germline): MNHEY, SMNVEV (reference sequence). The CDR3 is 18 residues long. V lost 3 bases and J lost 0; bases outside the gene matches: 7. CDR3 nucleotides: TGTGCCAGCAGTTTCCTAGCGGGAGGGCCGGTGAGCACAGATACGCAGTATTTT. This sequence encodes CASSFLAGGPVSTDTQYF.

The chain joins TRBV5-4 to TRBJ2-3, with a tentative D call TRBD2 (6 bases). Trimming cost V 0 bases and J 0 bases, with 8 bases left between them. Germline V gene lookup returns CDR1 SGHNT and CDR2 YYREEE (reference sequence). The CDR3 totals 15 residues. The CDR3 loop reads CASSLGRGSTDTQYF. In nucleotides, the CDR3 is TGTGCCAGCAGCTTGGGTCGGGGGAGCACAGATACGCAGTATTTT. Based on the CDR3 plus reference TRBV5-4 and TRBJ2-3, the full variable domain is ETGVTQSPTHLIKTRGQQVTLRCSSQSGHNTVSWYQQALGQGPQFIFQYYREEENGRGNFPPRFSGLQFPNYSSELNVNALELDDSALYLCASSLGRGSTDTQYFGPGTRLTVL.

J is TRBJ1-1 and V is TRBV5-5; 9 bases are a match to TRBD1. Germline V gives CDR1 SGHKS, CDR2 YYEKEE (reference sequence). The CDR3 is made up of 14 amino acids. After removal of 0 bases from V and 5 bases from J, the junction contained 2 bases not matched to a gene. Here the CDR3 reads CASSLGGQGTEAFF. Here the CDR3 DNA reads TGTGCCAGCAGCTTGGGGGGACAGGGAACTGAAGCTTTCTTT.

This chain uses TRBV13 with TRBJ2-7; weak D call: TRBD2 (7 bases). Trimming removed 2 bases from V and 3 bases from J, with 17 bases in between. The length of the CDR3 is 16 residues. Germline-derived CDR1 and CDR2 are PRHDT and FYEKMQ (reference sequence). The CDR3 reads CASSLRRGAYYYEQYF. CDR3 sequence (DNA): TGTGCCAGCAGCTTAAGACGGGGGGCCTACTACTACGAGCAGTACTTC.

This clone appeared a single time. The identical CDR3 is also encoded by other nucleotide sequences in the sample. The chain joins TRBV19 to TRBJ1-5, with unresolved D. Trimming left V 7 bases short and J 1 base short, with 14 bases between. The CDR3 has 15 amino acids. Germline-derived CDR1 and CDR2 are LNHDA and SQIVND (reference sequence). CDR3 residues: CASMSVGGSNQPQHF. CDR3 sequence (DNA): TGTGCCAGTATGTCTGTTGGCGGGAGCAATCAGCCCCAGCATTTT.